This T cell receptor beta chain derives from a study of cytotoxic CD8 clonotypes in ibrutinib-treated CLL. Points from the study as a whole: Once treatment began, public clonotypes, which were uncommon, contracted or stayed stable. Researchers report that baseline clonality outpaced age-matched healthy donors and tracked circulating CD8+ T-cell counts. Patients with sustained remission and those progressing were sampled at differing times.

Depths of 1 in 200,000 to 1 in 1 million T cells were the sequencing target. Only in-frame clones appear in the TCRdb table, and some are missing; sequencing was by immunoSEQ multiplex PCR. The top ten clones hold about 6% of a sample with about 200,000 clones, roughly 77% of them seen once. Worth noting for this clone: Its specificity is not known.

The specimen was PBMCs, collected after 12 months of ibrutinib treatment. This TCR was recovered from a human donor with chronic lymphocytic leukemia.

CDR3 residues: CASSLEDIGRGEAFF. CDR3 nucleotides: TGTGCCAGCAGCTTAGAAGATATAGGCAGGGGAGAAGCTTTCTTT. This chain uses TRBV7-9 with TRBJ1-1, with D possibly being TRBD1 (6 bases). Germline CDR1 reads SEHNR; CDR2 reads FQNEAQ (reference sequence). The CDR3 totals 15 residues. Trimming removed 1 base at V and 8 bases at J, with 17 bases between.